Following are 20 T cell receptor beta chains from one sample sequenced in a study of cytomegalovirus exposure and HLA in healthy donors. The PCR was carried out with 60 Vbeta primers and 13 Jbeta primers. This table comes from immunoSEQ multiplex PCR, and its TCRdb copy is limited to in-frame clones, with some not included. The table lists roughly 170,000 clones, under 85% of them singletons. Material: PBMCs. These receptors originate from a man younger than 30 in good health and CMV-seronegative.

J is TRBJ1-1 and V is TRBV5-1, with no clear D. Between the trimmed V and J ends, which lost 0 bases and 3 bases, there was a span of 12 bases. Germline CDR1 and CDR2: SGHRS and YFSETQ. The CDR3 length is 15 residues. As DNA, the CDR3 is TGCGCCAGCAGCTTGGTCGGGGAAATGGACACTGAAGCTTTCTTT. Translation gives CASSLVGEMDTEAFF.

CDR3 sequence (DNA): TGTGCCAGTAGTCCTGCCTCAGGGGCCTACAATGAGCAGTTCTTC. It specifies CASSPASGAYNEQFF. V is TRBV19 and J is TRBJ2-1, with D possibly matching TRBD1 (6 bases). Germline CDR1 and CDR2: LNHDA and SQIVND (reference sequence). The CDR3 totals 15 residues. V shed 5 bases and J shed 2 bases, with 13 bases lying between them.

The V and J genes are TRBV9 and TRBJ1-5; D unresolved. CDR3 length equals 14 residues. V lost 4 bases to trimming and J lost 0 bases, with 8 bases between them. Germline V gives CDR1 SGDLS, CDR2 YYNGEE. The CDR3 bases are TGTGCCAGCAGCAGCGGGGATAGCAATCAGCCCCAGCATTTT. It specifies CASSSGDSNQPQHF.

The J gene is TRBJ2-5, the V gene TRBV4-2; TRBD1 is a possible D gene (5 bases). This CDR3 region has 13 residues. Germline assignment: CDR1 LGHNA and CDR2 YNFKEQ. The V end was cut by 4 bases, the J end by 5 bases, with 11 bases between. CDR3 DNA: TGTGCCAGCAGCCCGACAGTGCGGGAGACCCAGTACTTC. Translation gives CASSPTVRETQYF.

This clone was recorded only once. V and J are TRBV7-3 and TRBJ2-3, with a weak D call TRBD2 (7 bases). Germline loops: CDR1 SGHTA, CDR2 FQGTGA. The CDR3 spans 15 residues. V was shortened by 4 bases and J by 6 bases, with 17 bases between the two germline ends. The CDR3 DNA follows: TGTGCCAGCAGCTCCACGGGGGGCGCATCTGATACGCAGTATTTT. Translated, it gives CASSSTGGASDTQYF.

This sequence joins TRBV5-1 and TRBJ1-1, with TRBD1 identical over 7 bases. This CDR3 is built from 21 residues. V lost 1 base to trimming and J lost 1 base; unmatched junction nucleotides: 22. Germline V gene data show CDR1 as SGHRS and CDR2 as YFSETQ. The CDR3 region is CASSLPSQIPARQGRNTEAFF. CDR3 DNA sequence: TGCGCCAGCAGCTTGCCATCACAAATACCCGCTAGACAGGGACGGAACACTGAAGCTTTCTTT.

The chain employs TRBV18 and TRBJ2-1, with 9 bases fitting TRBD2. Germline V gene lookup returns CDR1 KGHSH and CDR2 LQKENI. The V segment lost 3 bases and the J segment 3 bases; nucleotides outside the gene matches: 3. The CDR3 runs to 15 residues. CDR3 loop: CASSPIAGVYNEQFF. CDR3 DNA: TGTGCCAGCTCACCGATAGCGGGAGTCTACAATGAGCAGTTCTTC.

The chain has TRBV30 and TRBJ2-5, with TRBD2 as a possible D gene (6 bases). The CDR3 spans 14 residues. The V end lost 3 bases, the J end lost 4 bases, and 15 bases lay between the germline ends. CDR1 is GTSNPN, CDR2 SVGIG, per germline (reference sequence). The CDR3, as DNA: TGTGCCTGGAGCGGGAGTCTGGCGGGAGAGACCCAGTACTTC. Its translation: CAWSGSLAGETQYF.

The chain joins TRBV19 to TRBJ1-5; 7 bases fit TRBD1. Germline-derived CDR1 and CDR2 are LNHDA and SQIVND (reference sequence). The CDR3 totals 14 residues. V shed 6 bases, J shed 3 bases, and the junction held 5 bases outside the gene matches. CDR3 DNA sequence: TGTGCCAGTAGCGGACAGGAACCCAATCAGCCCCAGCATTTT. This gives the protein CASSGQEPNQPQHF. Full variable domain (rest looked up from reference TRBV19 and TRBJ1-5): DGGITQSPKYLFRKEGQNVTLSCEQNLNHDAMYWYRQDPGQGLRLIYYSQIVNDFQKGDIAEGYSVSREKKESFPLTVTSAQKNPTAFYLCASSGQEPNQPQHFGDGTRLSIL.

V usage is TRBV6-5 and J usage is TRBJ1-6; D may be TRBD1 (5 bases). V was clipped by 10 bases and J by 6 bases, with 10 bases between them. CDR3 size: 12 residues. CDR1 is MNHEY, CDR2 SVGAGI, per germline. The CDR3 nucleotides read TGTGCCACAGCCAGGGCTAATTCACCCCTCCACTTT. Protein product: CATARANSPLHF.

The CDR3 here is CASRRGDEKLFF. Here the CDR3 DNA reads TGTGCCAGCCGCAGGGGTGATGAAAAACTGTTTTTT. The chain uses TRBV2 and TRBJ1-4; D is perhaps TRBD1 (6 bases). Trimming took 8 bases from V and 6 from J, leaving 10 bases between them. CDR1 SNHLY and CDR2 FYNNEI come from the germline V gene. The CDR3 spans 12 residues.

Only a few counts were recorded for this clone. V gene TRBV7-9 combines with J gene TRBJ1-1; TRBD1 agrees at 9 bases. Looked up from germline, CDR1 is SEHNR and CDR2 is FQNEAQ (reference sequence). V trimming: 3 bases; J trimming: 1 base; junction bases outside the gene matches: 6. The CDR3 extends over 16 amino acids. The CDR3 nucleotides read TGTGCCAGCAGCTTTACAGGGGGCTTGGGGAACACTGAAGCTTTCTTT. Its translation: CASSFTGGLGNTEAFF.

This clone has a single count. V usage is TRBV18 and J usage is TRBJ2-3; 7 bases match TRBD1. CDR1 and CDR2 from the germline V gene are KGHSH and LQKENI. The CDR3 runs to 16 residues. The trim removed 4 bases at V and 0 bases at J, leaving 7 bases unmatched. The CDR3 region has the DNA TGTGCCAGCTCACGAGGGGACAGAGCTAGCACAGATACGCAGTATTTT. Protein sequence: CASSRGDRASTDTQYF.

This clone was found once. The rearrangement links TRBV4-2 to TRBJ1-1, with TRBD1 as a possible D gene (5 bases). Trimming removed 0 bases from V and 0 bases from J, with 11 bases in between. CDR3 size: 16 residues. From germline, CDR1 is LGHNA and CDR2 YNFKEQ. The CDR3 nucleotides are TGTGCCAGCAGCCAAGAAAGGGGACTAATGAACACTGAAGCTTTCTTT. It encodes CASSQERGLMNTEAFF.

The V and J genes are TRBV6-5 and TRBJ2-7, with D perhaps TRBD1 (6 bases). Germline V gene sequence: CDR1 MNHEY, CDR2 SVGAGI. The CDR3 is made up of 14 amino acids. V was clipped by 6 bases and J by 3 bases, with 15 bases between them. CDR3 nucleotides: TGTGCCAGCAGATTAGGGGGTCAGAGCTACGAGCAGTACTTC. Translated, it gives CASRLGGQSYEQYF.

This chain links TRBV15 with TRBJ2-5, with D unclear. Trimming pared 3 bases from V and 3 bases from J, leaving 8 bases between. In germline, CDR1 is LNHNV, CDR2 YYDKDF (reference sequence). The CDR3 runs 13 residues. CDR3 region: CATSRSPEETQYF. In DNA form, the CDR3 reads TGTGCCACCAGCAGGTCCCCGGAAGAGACCCAGTACTTC.

The rearrangement uses TRBV5-6 and TRBJ1-1; 10 positions agree with TRBD1. Germline assignment: CDR1 SGHDT and CDR2 YYEEEE. Trimming cost V 4 bases and J 1 base; bases outside gene matches: 4. The CDR3 is 15 amino acids. The CDR3 sequence is CASSRRDRGNTEAFF. CDR3 bases: TGTGCCAGCAGCAGGCGGGACAGGGGGAACACTGAAGCTTTCTTT.

The chain recombines TRBV5-1 with TRBJ2-5, with 10 bases matching TRBD2. This CDR3 has 19 residues. V was pared by 3 bases and J by 5 bases, with 19 bases of the junction left unmatched. From germline, CDR1 is SGHRS and CDR2 YFSETQ. CDR3 in amino acids: CASSWRASGSPRGHETQYF. The CDR3 DNA follows: TGCGCCAGCAGCTGGAGGGCTAGCGGGAGCCCCCGAGGACACGAGACCCAGTACTTC.

This chain joins TRBV5-6 and TRBJ2-1, with D maybe TRBD1 (6 bases). V was clipped by 6 bases and J by 1 base, with 14 bases between them. Germline V gene lookup returns CDR1 SGHDT and CDR2 YYEEEE. The CDR3 contains 15 residues. The CDR3 loop is CASTRGPLSYNEQFF. As DNA, the CDR3 is TGTGCCAGCACCAGGGGCCCCCTATCCTACAATGAGCAGTTCTTC.

The chain employs TRBV11-1 and TRBJ2-7, with D uncertain. The CDR3 spans 15 residues. V was trimmed by 3 bases and J by 0 bases, leaving 12 bases between them. From germline, CDR1 is SGHAT and CDR2 FQDESV (reference sequence). The CDR3 region is CASSFIGQSSYEQYF. The DNA for the CDR3 is TGTGCCAGCAGCTTCATTGGCCAGTCCTCCTACGAGCAGTACTTC.